The 19 T cell receptor beta chains in this list originate from one sample, sequenced in a study of shared clonotypes between healthy human individuals. This table comes from immunoSEQ multiplex PCR, and its TCRdb copy is limited to in-frame clones, with some not included. The sample includes about 380,000 clones, roughly 96% of them seen just once. The sequencing input was memory CD8+ T cells sorted from blood. Stated subset: CD45RO+ cells pooled with CCR7-negative TemRA cells. The source of these receptors is a man aged 30 to 45 in good health.

The table lists this clone with a few counts. V is TRBV7-9 and J is TRBJ2-3, with 12 bases aligning to TRBD2. Germline V CDR1 and CDR2: SEHNR, FQNEAQ (reference sequence). The CDR3 has 15 residues. The V segment lost 5 bases and the J segment 9 bases; nucleotides outside the gene matches: 9. The CDR3 DNA reads as TGTGCCAGCAGCCCCTCTAGCGGGGGGGAGTGGACGCAGTATTTT. Its protein is CASSPSSGGEWTQYF.

A single count supports this clone. V gene TRBV20-1 combines with J gene TRBJ2-7; perhaps TRBD2 as D (6 bases). Trimming took 2 bases from V and 6 from J, leaving 8 bases between them. The CDR3 is 11 residues long. In germline, CDR1 is DFQATT, CDR2 SNEGSKA (reference sequence). The CDR3: CSARKEGEQYF. CDR3 nucleotide sequence: TGCAGTGCTAGAAAGGAGGGCGAGCAGTACTTC.

This chain uses TRBV5-1 with TRBJ2-5; 15 bases fit TRBD2. The trim removed 4 bases at V and 3 bases at J, leaving 10 bases unmatched. Germline assignment: CDR1 SGHRS and CDR2 YFSETQ. This CDR3 region has 18 residues. DNA for the CDR3: TGCGCCAGCAGCGCCGGACTAGCGGGAGGGCCTCGGGAAGAGACCCAGTACTTC. This codes for CASSAGLAGGPREETQYF.

V and J are TRBV10-3 and TRBJ2-2; 7 nucleotides line up with TRBD2. CDR1 is ENHRY and CDR2 is SYGVKD in the germline V gene. The CDR3 has 15 amino acids. Trimming took 4 bases from V and 4 from J; bases not matched to a gene: 6. CDR3 sequence reads: CAISGGREATGELFF. DNA of the CDR3: TGTGCCATCAGTGGGGGGAGGGAGGCCACCGGGGAGCTGTTTTTT.

This chain connects TRBV6-9 to TRBJ1-2; TRBD1 might be the D (5 bases). The CDR3 is made up of 13 amino acids. V was cut by 3 bases and J by 0 bases, with 5 bases left in between. Germline lookup yields CDR1 MNHGY and CDR2 SVAAGI. The CDR3 region is CASSYRANYGYTF. Written as DNA, the CDR3 is TGTGCCAGCAGTTACAGGGCTAACTATGGCTACACCTTC.

The chain joins TRBV5-1 to TRBJ1-2; 7 positions match TRBD1. V lost 0 bases, J lost 2 bases, and 10 bases stayed unmatched. CDR1 and CDR2 from the germline V gene are SGHRS and YFSETQ. The CDR3 totals 17 residues. CDR3 sequence (DNA): TGCGCCAGCAGCTTGGGAGGGACAGCCCAAATAAACTATGGCTACACCTTC. This gives the protein CASSLGGTAQINYGYTF.

The rearrangement joins TRBV4-1 to TRBJ1-2; 7 nucleotides match TRBD1. J gave up 7 bases and V 0 bases, and 14 bases lay outside the gene matches. CDR1 MGHRA and CDR2 YSYEKL come from the germline V gene. CDR3 length: 17 amino acids. CDR3 DNA: TGCGCCAGCAGCCAAGAGCGCATAATACAGGGGCGAGGTGGCTACACCTTC. Translated: CASSQERIIQGRGGYTF.

CDR3 sequence: CAIRPSGAEAFF. CDR3 in DNA: TGTGCCATCAGGCCGAGTGGGGCTGAAGCTTTCTTT. V is TRBV10-3 and J is TRBJ1-1; no clear D gene. Per the germline V gene, CDR1 is ENHRY and CDR2 is SYGVKD. V was pared by 6 bases and J by 6 bases, with 11 bases between. This CDR3 is built from 12 residues.

V usage is TRBV7-9 and J usage is TRBJ1-1; no clear D gene. Germline CDR1 and CDR2: SEHNR and FQNEAQ (reference sequence). V dropped 1 base and J dropped 0 bases, with 6 bases sitting between them. The CDR3 is 14 amino acids. The CDR3 region has the DNA TGTGCCAGCAGCTTAGGGCTTGTGAACACTGAAGCTTTCTTT. It codes for CASSLGLVNTEAFF.

This chain uses TRBV28 with TRBJ2-7; 9 bases are shared with TRBD1. Losses at the gene ends were 6 bases for V and 3 bases for J; bases not matched to a gene: 6. Per the germline V gene, CDR1 is MDHEN and CDR2 is SYDVKM. This CDR3 has 14 residues. CDR3 coding DNA: TGTGCCAGCAGACCGACGGGACAGGGCTACGAGCAGTACTTC. Encoded protein: CASRPTGQGYEQYF.

V and J are TRBV2 and TRBJ1-3, with TRBD1 matching 7 bases. The V gene's germline CDR1 is SNHLY and CDR2 FYNNEI. Losses at the gene ends were 6 bases for V and 3 bases for J; bases not matched to a gene: 8. There are 15 residues in the CDR3. CDR3 residues: CASRTGEGHGNTIYF. The CDR3 nucleotides read TGTGCCAGCAGAACAGGGGAGGGACATGGAAACACCATATATTTT.

This clone turned up a few times. The chain employs TRBV9 and TRBJ1-3; D is unresolved. Germline CDR1 reads SGDLS; CDR2 reads YYNGEE. The CDR3 totals 15 residues. V lost 1 base, J lost 4 bases, and 12 bases lay in between. The CDR3 spells CASSVHQSGGNTIYF. The CDR3 DNA is TGTGCCAGCAGCGTACACCAAAGCGGGGGAAACACCATATATTTT.

This clone was detected once. The V call is TRBV7-9, the J call TRBJ2-2; D not certain. The germline gives CDR1 SEHNR, CDR2 FQNEAQ (reference sequence). This CDR3 spans 14 amino acids. The germline V and J ends were trimmed by 1 base and 8 bases, with 11 bases remaining between them. CDR3 protein: CASSLERFFGELFF. As DNA, the CDR3 is TGTGCCAGCAGCTTAGAACGCTTCTTTGGGGAGCTGTTTTTT.

The gene calls are TRBV4-1 and TRBJ2-1; tentatively, D is TRBD2 (5 bases). With 4 bases removed from V and 5 bases from J, the gap between germline ends came to 9 bases. This CDR3 is 13 amino acids long. Germline lookup yields CDR1 MGHRA and CDR2 YSYEKL. CDR3 in DNA: TGCGCCAGCAGCCCTCCGAGGGACAATGAGCAGTTCTTC. It codes for CASSPPRDNEQFF.

This chain uses TRBV28 with TRBJ2-7, with TRBD1 matching over 7 bases. The CDR3 is 17 residues long. In germline, CDR1 is MDHEN, CDR2 SYDVKM. The V and J ends lost 5 bases and 0 bases, in that order; junction bases with no gene match: 13. The CDR3 bases are TGTGCCAGCAGTCTCAAAACCAACAGGGGCCTCTCCTACGAGCAGTACTTC. Its translation is CASSLKTNRGLSYEQYF.

The genes are TRBV7-8 and TRBJ2-5; the D is unclear. This CDR3 has 15 amino acids. Trimming took off 6 bases at V and 4 bases at J, with 18 bases between the two ends. The germline gives CDR1 SGHVS, CDR2 FQNEAQ. CDR3 in DNA: TGTGCCAGCAGTTTTAGAGGAGCGCGAGGAGAGACCCAGTACTTC. It specifies CASSFRGARGETQYF.

The chain couples TRBV5-1 to TRBJ2-5, with a tentative D call TRBD1 (5 bases). The V end was cut by 4 bases, the J end by 4 bases, with 11 bases between. The CDR3 spans 13 residues. Germline V lookup: CDR1 SGHRS, CDR2 YFSETQ. CDR3 loop: CASSRGMGETQYF. The DNA for the CDR3 is TGCGCCAGCAGCAGGGGTATGGGAGAGACCCAGTACTTC. The full variable domain, with the rest looked up from reference TRBV5-1 and TRBJ2-5, is KAGVTQTPRYLIKTRGQQVTLSCSPISGHRSVSWYQQTPGQGLQFLFEYFSETQRNKGNFPGRFSGRQFSNSRSEMNVSTLELGDSALYLCASSRGMGETQYFGPGTRLLVL.

This clone was observed a single time. J is TRBJ2-7 and V is TRBV6-1; no definite D call. The CDR3 totals 11 residues. The germline V gene has CDR1 MNHNS and CDR2 SASEGT. Trimming cost V 7 bases and J 4 bases, with 8 bases left between them. The CDR3 DNA sequence: TGTGCCAGCACCGCAATTTACGAGCAGTACTTC. It encodes CASTAIYEQYF.

The V gene is TRBV2, the J gene TRBJ2-3; unclear D gene. Trimming took 10 bases from V and 5 from J, leaving 13 bases between them. Germline CDR1 SNHLY, CDR2 FYNNEI. The CDR3 has 12 amino acids. The CDR3 DNA is TGTGCCACGAACCTTTCGCGAGATACGCAGTATTTT. Its protein product is CATNLSRDTQYF.